This TCR beta chain is drawn from a study of shared clonotypes between healthy human individuals. CDR1 and CDR2 (germline): KGHSH, LQKENI. The germline V and J ends were trimmed by 1 base and 6 bases, with 19 bases remaining between them. The CDR3 is 16 amino acids. Sequencing was performed with immunoSEQ multiplex PCR; in TCRdb, only in-frame clones are kept and a portion is missing. The table includes about 2.5 million clones, around 93% detected once. The chain joins TRBV18 to TRBJ2-7; D ambiguous. The sequence came from a young man in good health. Some clones in this sample may be carry-over from other donors' samples. Sequenced material: naive CD4+ T cells from PBMCs. Subset denoted: CD45RA+ positively selected. The CDR3 coding sequence is TGTGCCAGCTCACCACGCAGGCCCAACTCTCTCCCCGAGCAGTACTTC. It specifies CASSPRRPNSLPEQYF.